These 24 T cell receptor beta chains were sequenced from one sample in a study of blood T cell repertoires in COVID-19. Clones were sequenced by immunoSEQ multiplex PCR, and TCRdb holds only the in-frame ones, with some missing. The sample includes about 180,000 clones, 80% of them seen just once. Sequenced sample: PBMCs or T cells enriched from blood (not recorded which). These TCRs come from a man aged 55 to 69 who had been exposed to COVID-19.

Comments on this clone: Other DNA sequences in the same sample also yield this CDR3. The DNA for the CDR3 is TGCAGCGTTCAGACAGTCTACGAGCAGTACTTC. As protein: CSVQTVYEQYF. This chain connects TRBV29-1 to TRBJ2-7; the D gene is possibly TRBD1 (5 bases). Germline lookup yields CDR1 SQVTM and CDR2 ANQGSEA. The CDR3 contains 11 residues. V was pared by 5 bases and J by 3 bases, with 8 bases between.

The rearrangement uses TRBV5-1 and TRBJ2-1, with 12 bases identical to TRBD1. CDR3 length: 15 residues. Germline V gives CDR1 SGHRS, CDR2 YFSETQ. With 4 bases clipped from V and 9 bases from J, the junction kept 8 bases outside the gene matches. DNA of the CDR3: TGCGCCAGCAGCCTACCGGGACAGGGGGCGGGTGAGCAGTTCTTC. This encodes CASSLPGQGAGEQFF. Full variable domain (missing parts from reference TRBV5-1 and TRBJ2-1): KAGVTQTPRYLIKTRGQQVTLSCSPISGHRSVSWYQQTPGQGLQFLFEYFSETQRNKGNFPGRFSGRQFSNSRSEMNVSTLELGDSALYLCASSLPGQGAGEQFFGPGTRLTVL.

The chain is built from TRBV29-1 and TRBJ2-7; 14 positions match TRBD2. CDR1 and CDR2 from the germline V gene are SQVTM and ANQGSEA. This CDR3 comprises 19 residues. Trimming removed 0 bases from V and 5 bases from J; junction bases left unmatched: 15. The CDR3 coding sequence is TGCAGCGTTGAAGATAGTGGGACTGCGGGACTAGCGGGAGCCCACGAGCAGTACTTC. Amino acid sequence: CSVEDSGTAGLAGAHEQYF.

The J gene is TRBJ1-4, the V gene TRBV7-8; D unresolved. The CDR3 is 12 amino acids. In germline, CDR1 is SGHVS, CDR2 FQNEAQ. Trimming removed 5 bases at V and 7 bases at J, with 8 bases between. In nucleotides, the CDR3 is TGTGCCAGCAGCCGCGTGAGTGAAAAACTGTTTTTT. This translates into CASSRVSEKLFF.

V gene TRBV6-1 combines with J gene TRBJ1-4; D is perhaps TRBD1 (6 bases). Germline CDR1 is MNHNS and CDR2 is SASEGT. The V and J ends lost 1 base and 10 bases respectively, with 13 bases between them. There are 14 residues in the CDR3. The CDR3 nucleotides are TGTGCCAGCAGTGAAGGGGGGCGATTTGGAAAACTGTTTTTT. This codes for CASSEGGRFGKLFF.

This clone was recorded a few times. The chain couples TRBV7-2 to TRBJ1-5; D perhaps matches TRBD1 (5 bases). V gave up 3 bases and J gave up 0 bases, with 9 bases separating them. This CDR3 has 15 amino acids. In germline, CDR1 is SGHTA, CDR2 FQGNSA. CDR3 sequence reads: CASSFAGGSNQPQHF. The CDR3, as DNA: TGTGCCAGCAGCTTTGCGGGGGGTAGCAATCAGCCCCAGCATTTT.

The V and J genes are TRBV7-3 and TRBJ1-1; D possibly corresponds to TRBD1 (5 bases). Trimming removed 2 bases from V and 0 bases from J, with 10 bases in between. The CDR3 loop spans 15 amino acids. Looked up from germline, CDR1 is SGHTA and CDR2 is FQGTGA. The CDR3 is CASSLDSQMNTEAFF. DNA of the CDR3: TGTGCCAGCAGCTTAGACAGCCAAATGAACACTGAAGCTTTCTTT. Variable domain in full (rest from reference TRBV7-3 and TRBJ1-1): GAGVSQTPSNKVTEKGKYVELRCDPISGHTALYWYRQSLGQGPEFLIYFQGTGAADDSGLPNDRFFAVRPEGSVSTLKIQRTERGDSAVYLCASSLDSQMNTEAFFGQGTRLTVV.

The V and J genes are TRBV27 and TRBJ2-1; tentatively, D is TRBD2 (6 bases). Trimming took 6 bases from V and 2 from J, leaving 11 bases between them. This CDR3 contains 14 residues. The germline CDR1 and CDR2 sequences are MNHEY and SMNVEV (reference sequence). The CDR3: CASRERATYNEQFF. The CDR3 DNA is TGTGCCAGCAGAGAGCGGGCCACCTACAATGAGCAGTTCTTC.

Here the CDR3 reads CASSLDWQAGWNTEAFF. The CDR3 DNA reads as TGTGCCAGCAGCTTGGATTGGCAGGCGGGTTGGAACACTGAAGCTTTCTTT. The chain links TRBV5-6 to TRBJ1-1; D is undetermined. The CDR3 spans 17 residues. Germline assignment: CDR1 SGHDT and CDR2 YYEEEE. Trimming cost V 0 bases and J 1 base, with 16 bases left between them. The full variable domain, rest sourced from reference TRBV5-6 and TRBJ1-1, is DAGVTQSPTHLIKTRGQQVTLRCSPKSGHDTVSWYQQALGQGPQFIFQYYEEEERQRGNFPDRFSGHQFPNYSSELNVNALLLGDSALYLCASSLDWQAGWNTEAFFGQGTRLTVV.

The chain carries TRBV5-8 and TRBJ1-5; the D is unclear. V was pared by 1 base and J by 7 bases, with 6 bases between. Germline loops: CDR1 SGHTS, CDR2 YDEGEE. The CDR3 sequence is 12 residues long. DNA for the CDR3: TGTGCCAGCAGCTTGTACATACAGCCCCAGCATTTT. It is translated as CASSLYIQPQHF.

The chain carries TRBV27 and TRBJ1-1; D might be TRBD1 (5 bases). There are 17 residues in the CDR3. Trimming left V 6 bases short and J 0 bases short, with 20 bases between. The germline V gene encodes CDR1 MNHEY and CDR2 SMNVEV (reference sequence). In DNA, the CDR3 is TGTGCCAGCAGAGATCATCAGGCAGGGCAAATGAACACTGAAGCTTTCTTT. Translated, it gives CASRDHQAGQMNTEAFF.

This clone was seen a few times. This chain links TRBV7-2 with TRBJ1-3; no definite D call. V was pared by 4 bases and J by 0 bases, with 10 bases between. CDR3 length: 15 amino acids. Per the germline V gene, CDR1 is SGHTA and CDR2 is FQGNSA. The CDR3 spells CASSSRILSGNTIYF. The CDR3 nucleotides are TGTGCCAGCAGCTCCAGGATACTCTCTGGAAACACCATATATTTT.

The V call is TRBV11-3, the J call TRBJ2-2; 7 nucleotides line up with TRBD2. Germline V gives CDR1 SGHNT, CDR2 YENEEA. The CDR3 sequence is 17 residues long. The V and J ends lost 1 base and 1 base, in that order; junction bases with no gene match: 6. The CDR3 is CASSLAAGVENTGELFF. The CDR3 DNA follows: TGTGCCAGCAGCTTAGCGGCGGGAGTCGAGAACACCGGGGAGCTGTTTTTT.

This clone was seen a handful of times. The CDR3 region is CASSHPQGTSGGYTF. The CDR3 coding sequence is TGTGCCAGCAGCCATCCCCAAGGCACTTCGGGGGGCTACACCTTC. The J gene is TRBJ1-2, the V gene TRBV3-1 (or the pseudogene TRBV3-2); D gene unclear. This CDR3 comprises 15 residues. Germline lookup yields CDR1 LGHDT and CDR2 YNNKEL (reference sequence). V dropped 3 bases and J dropped 8 bases, with 19 bases sitting between them.

V and J are TRBV29-1 and TRBJ1-1; 7 positions match TRBD1. Looked up from germline, CDR1 is SQVTM and CDR2 is ANQGSEA. This CDR3 is built from 13 residues. The J segment lost 0 bases and the V segment lost 7 bases, leaving 5 bases of the junction unmatched. The CDR3 DNA reads as TGCAGCGCAGCGACAGGGATGAACACTGAAGCTTTCTTT. Translating gives CSAATGMNTEAFF.

The J gene is TRBJ2-5, the V gene TRBV27, with 7 bases identical to TRBD1. The V and J ends lost 8 bases and 4 bases, in that order; junction bases with no gene match: 10. Per germline, CDR1 MNHEY and CDR2 SMNVEV (reference sequence). The CDR3 sequence is 14 residues long. Here the CDR3 DNA reads TGTGCCAGCGGACGACAGGGATCCCTAGAGACCCAGTACTTC. Translation gives CASGRQGSLETQYF.

The V call is TRBV30, the J call TRBJ1-6; tentative D call: TRBD1 (6 bases). The V end was cut by 2 bases, the J end by 6 bases, with 14 bases between. This CDR3 has 15 amino acids. Germline V lookup: CDR1 GTSNPN, CDR2 SVGIG (reference sequence). The CDR3: CAWSRIQGPNSPLHF. CDR3 nucleotide sequence: TGTGCCTGGAGTAGGATACAGGGTCCTAATTCACCCCTCCACTTT.

V gene TRBV6-6 combines with J gene TRBJ2-7; TRBD1 matches at 7 bases. The CDR3 is 14 amino acids. The V segment lost 2 bases and the J segment 7 bases; nucleotides outside the gene matches: 8. Germline CDR1 and CDR2: MNHNY and SVGAGI (reference sequence). CDR3 DNA: TGTGCCAGCAGTTACGACAGGGTTCAGCGGGAGCAGTACTTC. Residues: CASSYDRVQREQYF.

This clone has just a few counts. V gene TRBV4-3 combines with J gene TRBJ1-6; 9 bases are shared with TRBD1. The CDR3 sequence is 16 residues long. The germline CDR1 and CDR2 sequences are LGHNA and YSLEER. Germline trimming cut 1 base from V and 7 bases from J; bases unmatched to any gene: 5. In DNA, the CDR3 is TGCGCCAGCAGCCAAGCCCGGACAGGGGACAATTCACCCCTCCACTTT. It translates to CASSQARTGDNSPLHF.

As to this clone: This sample includes further DNA sequences coding for the same CDR3. The chain employs TRBV19 and TRBJ1-5; 9 bases fit TRBD1. Germline loops: CDR1 LNHDA, CDR2 SQIVND (reference sequence). J was trimmed by 6 bases and V by 9 bases; bases with no gene match: 6. The CDR3 loop spans 13 amino acids. As DNA, the CDR3 is TGTGCCAGCGGAACAGGGGGCCTTCAGCCCCAGCATTTT. Residues: CASGTGGLQPQHF.

The V gene is TRBV19, the J gene TRBJ1-1, with TRBD1 matching 9 bases. This CDR3 region has 13 residues. Unmatched junction bases numbered 2, after V lost 5 bases and J lost 4 bases. Looked up from germline, CDR1 is LNHDA and CDR2 is SQIVND (reference sequence). Here the CDR3 DNA reads TGTGCCAGTAGTCAGGACAGGGGCACTGAAGCTTTCTTT. Residues: CASSQDRGTEAFF. Variable domain in full (rest from reference TRBV19 and TRBJ1-1): DGGITQSPKYLFRKEGQNVTLSCEQNLNHDAMYWYRQDPGQGLRLIYYSQIVNDFQKGDIAEGYSVSREKKESFPLTVTSAQKNPTAFYLCASSQDRGTEAFFGQGTRLTVV.

This clone was counted ten times or more. Other nucleotide sequences in the sample specify the same CDR3. V usage is TRBV2 and J usage is TRBJ2-2, with D tentatively TRBD2 (6 bases). The V and J ends lost 2 bases and 5 bases respectively, with 6 bases between them. CDR1 is SNHLY and CDR2 is FYNNEI in the germline V gene. The CDR3 covers 13 residues. In nucleotides, the CDR3 is TGTGCCAGCAGTGAACGGGGGACCGGGGAGCTGTTTTTT. It yields the protein CASSERGTGELFF. The complete variable domain, with remaining parts taken from reference TRBV2 and TRBJ2-2, reads EPEVTQTPSHQVTQMGQEVILRCVPISNHLYFYWYRQILGQKVEFLVSFYNNEISEKSEIFDDQFSVERPDGSNFTLKIRSTKLEDSAMYFCASSERGTGELFFGEGSRLTVL.

J is TRBJ2-1 and V is TRBV19; 8 nucleotides match TRBD1. The CDR3 runs 15 residues. With 7 bases clipped from V and 0 bases from J, the junction kept 5 bases outside the gene matches. The germline gives CDR1 LNHDA, CDR2 SQIVND (reference sequence). CDR3 sequence: CASTLDRGSYNEQFF. The CDR3 DNA sequence: TGTGCCAGTACCTTAGACAGGGGCTCCTACAATGAGCAGTTCTTC.

The rearrangement uses TRBV28 and TRBJ1-2; TRBD1 matches 7 bases. The V gene's germline CDR1 is MDHEN and CDR2 SYDVKM. The CDR3 spans 17 residues. V trimming: 2 bases; J trimming: 2 bases; junction bases outside the gene matches: 11. The CDR3 loop reads CASSLPTGLGANYGYTF. CDR3 DNA: TGTGCCAGCAGTTTACCGACAGGGCTGGGGGCAAACTATGGCTACACCTTC.